These T cell receptor beta chains were read from a single sample in a study of T-cell memory formation after mild COVID-19. One entry per CDR3 protein results from TCRdb running MiXCR on the 5' RACE reads. The sample has 120,000 or so distinct CDR3 sequences; approximately 15% are singletons. The sample consisted of PBMCs or a T cell subset sorted from them (not recorded which). Source of these receptors: a man aged 18 to 35 who had mild COVID-19 (a few samples of this study predate the infection). Cell type and time point are not known. Each CDR3 is given with its conserved first and last residue. D genes are given only for firm matches. Clone size is stated in some rows and not others, as once, few, many or a class when expanded.

j_gene: TRBJ2-1; v_gene: TRBV7-2; abundance: few; len: 14; d_gene: NA; CDR3nt: TGTGCCAGCAGCTTGGCGAGGGTTGTCAATGAGCAGTTCTTC; CDR3aa: CASSLARVVNEQFF
j_gene: TRBJ1-6; v_gene: TRBV4-1; abundance: few; len: 14; d_gene: NA; CDR3nt: TGCGCCAGCAGCCAAGATGGTGGGGGTTCACCCCTCCACTTT; CDR3aa: CASSQDGGGSPLHF
j_gene: TRBJ1-6; v_gene: TRBV7-9; abundance: NA; len: 15; d_gene: NA; CDR3nt: TGTGCCAGCAGCTTACGTCAAGGGTTTAATTCACCCCTCCACTTT; CDR3aa: CASSLRQGFNSPLHF
j_gene: TRBJ2-2; v_gene: TRBV4-3; abundance: many; len: 15; d_gene: TRBD1; CDR3nt: TGCGCCAGCAGCCAAGCAACGGGACAGCCCGGGGAGCTGTTTTTT; CDR3aa: CASSQATGQPGELFF
j_gene: TRBJ2-3; v_gene: TRBV7-2; abundance: few; len: 13; d_gene: NA; CDR3nt: TGTGCCAGCAGCTGGGGGTCCGCAGATACGCAGTATTTT; CDR3aa: CASSWGSADTQYF
j_gene: TRBJ1-1; v_gene: TRBV5-1; abundance: NA; len: 13; d_gene: TRBD1; CDR3nt: TGCGCCAGCAGAACTGACAGGGGTACTGAAGCTTTCTTT; CDR3aa: CASRTDRGTEAFF
j_gene: TRBJ2-5; v_gene: TRBV6-5; abundance: many; len: 13; d_gene: TRBD1; CDR3nt: TGTGCCAGTCTTCGGACAGGAGACAAGACCCAGTACTTC; CDR3aa: CASLRTGDKTQYF
j_gene: TRBJ2-3; v_gene: TRBV5-1; abundance: NA; len: 13; d_gene: NA; CDR3nt: TGCGCCAGCAGCTTGGAAGCGTCAGATACGCAGTATTTT; CDR3aa: CASSLEASDTQYF
j_gene: TRBJ2-3; v_gene: TRBV6-5; abundance: NA; len: 16; d_gene: TRBD2; CDR3nt: TGTGCCAGCAGTTACTCGATTGCGGGGGAAGGAGATACGCAGTATTTT; CDR3aa: CASSYSIAGEGDTQYF
j_gene: TRBJ1-2; v_gene: TRBV18; abundance: NA; len: 19; d_gene: NA; CDR3nt: TGTGCCAGCTCACCAGAAGCAGGGGCCGCTCAAAACGGCAACTATGGCTACACCTTC; CDR3aa: CASSPEAGAAQNGNYGYTF
j_gene: TRBJ2-2; v_gene: TRBV9; abundance: NA; len: 17; d_gene: TRBD2; CDR3nt: TGTGCCAGCAGCGTCGTAGCGGGGGCGCACACACCCGGGGAGCTGTTTTTT; CDR3aa: CASSVVAGAHTPGELFF
j_gene: TRBJ1-2; v_gene: TRBV20-1; abundance: many; len: 12; d_gene: TRBD1; CDR3nt: TGCAGTGCTAGATCAGGGGGAGGTGGCTACACCTTC; CDR3aa: CSARSGGGGYTF
j_gene: TRBJ1-5; v_gene: TRBV20-1; abundance: few; len: 13; d_gene: NA; CDR3nt: TGCAGTGCCCTAGACAAAATTGATCAGCCCCAGCATTTT; CDR3aa: CSALDKIDQPQHF
j_gene: TRBJ2-1; v_gene: TRBV20-1; abundance: few; len: 14; d_gene: NA; CDR3nt: TGCAGTGCGACCTCCGCGGCTAGTCCCACTGAGCAGTTCTTC; CDR3aa: CSATSAASPTEQFF
j_gene: TRBJ2-1; v_gene: TRBV5-1; abundance: few; len: 17; d_gene: TRBD1; CDR3nt: TGCGCCAGCAGCCTCAGCCCGACAGGGAGCTCCTACAATGAGCAGTTCTTC; CDR3aa: CASSLSPTGSSYNEQFF
j_gene: TRBJ1-3; v_gene: TRBV12-5; abundance: NA; len: 13; d_gene: NA; CDR3nt: TGTGCTAGTGGGGGAAACTCTGGAAACACCATATATTTT; CDR3aa: CASGGNSGNTIYF